A selection of T cell receptor beta chains follows, all from one sample in a study of T cell changes during pregnancy in multiple sclerosis. Sequencing used immunoSEQ multiplex PCR; TCRdb keeps in-frame clones, though not all of them. Here the sample spans tens of thousands of clones, 85% to 95% being singletons. The source was peripheral blood, collected in the third trimester of pregnancy. The receptors originated from a female donor in good health, enrolled as a control in a pregnancy study. CDR3s include the opening cysteine and the closing phenylalanine or tryptophan. The D gene is left open where the match is weak. A row's size may be missing; if present it is once, few, many or a size class.

len	v_gene	d_gene	abundance	j_gene	CDR3nt	CDR3aa
17	TRBV5-1	TRBD1	-	TRBJ2-3	TGCGCCAGCAGCTCGTACTACGACAGGGGAGGAGCAGATACGCAGTATTTT	CASSSYYDRGGADTQYF
13	TRBV30	-	-	TRBJ2-5	TGTGCCTGGAGTTGGGACAATGAAGAGACCCAGTACTTC	CAWSWDNEETQYF
17	TRBV2	TRBD2	-	TRBJ2-5	TGTGCCAGCAGTGTCAGAACGGGGGGGATATTCGACGAGACCCAGTACTTC	CASSVRTGGIFDETQYF
13	TRBV18	-	-	TRBJ1-5	TGTGCCAGCACGACCGACAGTTATCAGCCCCAGCATTTT	CASTTDSYQPQHF
14	TRBV5-1	TRBD1	-	TRBJ2-3	TGCGCCAGCAGCCCCGGGACAGTCACAGATACGCAGTATTTT	CASSPGTVTDTQYF
15	TRBV9	-	-	TRBJ2-6	TGTGCCAGCAGCGCAACAGGGACTGGGGCCAACGTCCTGACTTTC	CASSATGTGANVLTF
16	TRBV28	TRBD1	-	TRBJ1-6	TGTGCCAGCAGTCTCCGGGGACAGGGTGGGAATTCACCCCTCCACTTT	CASSLRGQGGNSPLHF
13	TRBV28	-	-	TRBJ1-2	TGTGCCAGCAGTTTGGGGAGAAACTATGGCTACACCTTC	CASSLGRNYGYTF
17	TRBV7-9	TRBD2	-	TRBJ2-1	TGTGCCAGCAGTTCACCGGCCAGGGAGCGGGAGGTAGGTGAGCAGTTCTTC	CASSSPAREREVGEQFF
17	TRBV10-3	TRBD1	-	TRBJ1-5	TGTGCCATCAGGCGGAAGACAGGGTTTTATAGCAATCAGCCCCAGCATTTT	CAIRRKTGFYSNQPQHF
14	TRBV10-3	-	-	TRBJ1-1	TGTGCCATCAGTGAGTCCAGGGTGAACACTGAAGCTTTCTTT	CAISESRVNTEAFF
17	TRBV7-2	-	-	TRBJ1-6	TGTGCCAGCAGCTTAGTCGGGACTCCCTCCTATAATTCACCCCTCCACTTT	CASSLVGTPSYNSPLHF
14	TRBV28	TRBD1	-	TRBJ2-7	TGTGCCAGCAGTTTGACAGGGAGCTCCTACGAGCAGTACTTC	CASSLTGSSYEQYF
17	TRBV13	TRBD2	-	TRBJ2-1	TGTGCCAGCAGCTTAATCCCTAGCGGGCTATCCTACAATGAGCAGTTCTTC	CASSLIPSGLSYNEQFF
12	TRBV29-1	TRBD1	-	TRBJ1-1	TGCAGCGTTCAGAGACAGGGTAACGAAGCTTTCTTT	CSVQRQGNEAFF
15	TRBV11-3	TRBD2	-	TRBJ2-5	TGTGCCAGCAGCTCAGCGGGGGGGCGCGGGGAGACCCAGTACTTC	CASSSAGGRGETQYF
18	TRBV7-9	TRBD2	once	TRBJ2-2	TGTGCCAGCAGCTCCGGACTAGCGGGGGGGCCGGGCACCGGGGAGCTGTTTTTT	CASSSGLAGGPGTGELFF
12	TRBV6-5	TRBD1	once	TRBJ2-7	TGTGCCAGCAGTTACCCAGGGGGCGAGCAGTACTTC	CASSYPGGEQYF
15	TRBV4-2	-	-	TRBJ1-3	TGTGCCAGCAGCCCCGCCAGGGGATCTGGAAACACCATATATTTT	CASSPARGSGNTIYF
11	TRBV25-1	-	-	TRBJ2-5	TGTGCCAGAGGACAAGAAGAGACCCAGTACTTC	CARGQEETQYF
18	TRBV6-1	TRBD2	-	TRBJ2-4	TGTGCCAGCAGTGAAGGTCTAGCGGGTGGTATAGCCAAAAACATTCAGTACTTC	CASSEGLAGGIAKNIQYF
12	TRBV5-1	-	-	TRBJ2-5	TGCGCCAGCAGCTCGGGACAAGAGACCCAGTACTTC	CASSSGQETQYF
15	TRBV9	-	once	TRBJ2-2	TGTGCCAGCAGCGCGGGACAACGGAACACCGGGGAGCTGTTTTTT	CASSAGQRNTGELFF
15	TRBV7-7	TRBD2	-	TRBJ2-7	TGTGCTAGCAGCTCAGAGGCTAGCGGGCTTGAAGAGCAGTACTTC	CASSSEASGLEEQYF
13	TRBV28	TRBD1	once	TRBJ2-7	TGTGCCAGCAGTTCCGGACAGGTCTACGAGCAGTACTTC	CASSSGQVYEQYF
14	TRBV28	TRBD2	-	TRBJ2-7	TGTGCCAGCACCCGGACTAGCGGGAGATACGAGCAGTACTTC	CASTRTSGRYEQYF
15	TRBV5-5	TRBD1	-	TRBJ2-7	TGTGCCAGCAGCTTACAGGGGGGAAGCTCCTACGAGCAGTACTTC	CASSLQGGSSYEQYF